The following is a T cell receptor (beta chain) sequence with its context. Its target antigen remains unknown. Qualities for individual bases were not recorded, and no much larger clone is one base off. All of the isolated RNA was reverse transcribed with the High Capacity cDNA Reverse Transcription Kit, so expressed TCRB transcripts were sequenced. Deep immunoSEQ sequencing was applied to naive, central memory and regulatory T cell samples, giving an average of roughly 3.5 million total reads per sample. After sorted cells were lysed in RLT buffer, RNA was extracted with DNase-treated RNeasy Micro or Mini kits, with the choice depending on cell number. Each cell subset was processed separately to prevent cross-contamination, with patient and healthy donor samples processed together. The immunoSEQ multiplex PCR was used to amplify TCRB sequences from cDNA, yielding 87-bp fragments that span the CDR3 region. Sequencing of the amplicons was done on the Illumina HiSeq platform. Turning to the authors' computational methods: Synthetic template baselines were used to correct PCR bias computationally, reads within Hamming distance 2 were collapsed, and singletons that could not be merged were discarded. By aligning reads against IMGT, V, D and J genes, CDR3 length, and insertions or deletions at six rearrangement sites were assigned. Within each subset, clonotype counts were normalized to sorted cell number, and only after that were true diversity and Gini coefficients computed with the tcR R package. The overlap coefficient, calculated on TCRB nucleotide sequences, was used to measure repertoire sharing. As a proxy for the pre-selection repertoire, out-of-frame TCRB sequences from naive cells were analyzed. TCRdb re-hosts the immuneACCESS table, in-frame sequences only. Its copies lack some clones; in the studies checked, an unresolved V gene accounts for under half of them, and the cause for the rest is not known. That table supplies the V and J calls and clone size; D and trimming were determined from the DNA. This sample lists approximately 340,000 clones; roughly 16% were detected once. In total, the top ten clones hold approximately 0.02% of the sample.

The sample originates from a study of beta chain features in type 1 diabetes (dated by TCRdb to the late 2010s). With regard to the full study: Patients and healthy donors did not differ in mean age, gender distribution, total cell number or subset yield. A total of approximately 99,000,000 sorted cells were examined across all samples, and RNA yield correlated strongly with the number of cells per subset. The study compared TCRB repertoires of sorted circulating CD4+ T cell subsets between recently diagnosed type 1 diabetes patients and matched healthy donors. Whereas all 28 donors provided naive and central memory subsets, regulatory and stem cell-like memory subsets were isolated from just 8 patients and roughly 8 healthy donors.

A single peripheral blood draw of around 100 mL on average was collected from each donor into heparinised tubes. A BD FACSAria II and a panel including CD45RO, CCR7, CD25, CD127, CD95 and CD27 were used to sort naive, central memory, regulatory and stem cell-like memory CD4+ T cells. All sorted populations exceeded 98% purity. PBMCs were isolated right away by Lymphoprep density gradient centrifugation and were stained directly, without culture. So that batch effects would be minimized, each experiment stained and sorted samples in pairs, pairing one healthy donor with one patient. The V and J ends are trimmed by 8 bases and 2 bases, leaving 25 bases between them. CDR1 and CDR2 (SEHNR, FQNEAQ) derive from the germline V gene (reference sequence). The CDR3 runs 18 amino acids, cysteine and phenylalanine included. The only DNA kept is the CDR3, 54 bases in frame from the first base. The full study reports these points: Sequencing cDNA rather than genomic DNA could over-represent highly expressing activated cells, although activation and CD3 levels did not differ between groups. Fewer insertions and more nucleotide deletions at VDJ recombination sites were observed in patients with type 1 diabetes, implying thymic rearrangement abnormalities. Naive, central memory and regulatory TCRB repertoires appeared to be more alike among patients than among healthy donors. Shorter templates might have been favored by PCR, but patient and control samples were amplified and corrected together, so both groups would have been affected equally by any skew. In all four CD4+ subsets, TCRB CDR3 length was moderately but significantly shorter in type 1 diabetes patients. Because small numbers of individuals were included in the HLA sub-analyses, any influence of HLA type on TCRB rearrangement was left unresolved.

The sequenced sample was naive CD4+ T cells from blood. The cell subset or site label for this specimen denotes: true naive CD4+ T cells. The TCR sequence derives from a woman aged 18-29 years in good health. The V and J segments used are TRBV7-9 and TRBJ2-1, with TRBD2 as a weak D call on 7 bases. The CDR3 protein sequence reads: CASDINKGGTQPYNEQFF. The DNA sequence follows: TGTGCCAGCGACATTAATAAGGGGGGGACACAACCCTACAATGAGCAGTTCTTC.